This T cell receptor beta chain was observed in a study of T cell responses to AZD1222 COVID-19 vaccine. Findings and caveats of the study: Samples come after the peak T cell response, not at day 14. Clonal diversity was possibly underestimated, and the donors were mostly white British, with more females. Vaccine-associated CD4 TCRs spanned spike, dominant at 160-218 and 743-854.

Germline CDR1 reads KGHSH; CDR2 reads LQKENI. The CDR3 extends over 13 amino acids. Trimming pared 2 bases from V and 5 bases from J, leaving 10 bases between. Sequencing used immunoSEQ multiplex PCR; TCRdb keeps in-frame clones, though not all of them. The sample yields some 150,000 clones, approximately 90% seen once. A remark on this clone: Its antigen is still unknown.

The source material was peripheral blood, sampled on day 0 of MenACWY control vaccination. The origin of this receptor is an adult in good health. The chain is built from TRBV18 and TRBJ2-7; tentatively, D is TRBD1 (6 bases). CDR3 coding DNA: TGTGCCAGCTCACCAAACAGGGCCAACGAGCAGTACTTC. It specifies CASSPNRANEQYF. Filled out from reference TRBV18 and TRBJ2-7, the complete variable domain reads NAGVMQNPRHLVRRRGQEARLRCSPMKGHSHVYWYRQLPEEGLKFMVYLQKENIIDESGMPKERFSAEFPKEGPSILRIQQVVRGDSAAYFCASSPNRANEQYFGPGTRLTVT.